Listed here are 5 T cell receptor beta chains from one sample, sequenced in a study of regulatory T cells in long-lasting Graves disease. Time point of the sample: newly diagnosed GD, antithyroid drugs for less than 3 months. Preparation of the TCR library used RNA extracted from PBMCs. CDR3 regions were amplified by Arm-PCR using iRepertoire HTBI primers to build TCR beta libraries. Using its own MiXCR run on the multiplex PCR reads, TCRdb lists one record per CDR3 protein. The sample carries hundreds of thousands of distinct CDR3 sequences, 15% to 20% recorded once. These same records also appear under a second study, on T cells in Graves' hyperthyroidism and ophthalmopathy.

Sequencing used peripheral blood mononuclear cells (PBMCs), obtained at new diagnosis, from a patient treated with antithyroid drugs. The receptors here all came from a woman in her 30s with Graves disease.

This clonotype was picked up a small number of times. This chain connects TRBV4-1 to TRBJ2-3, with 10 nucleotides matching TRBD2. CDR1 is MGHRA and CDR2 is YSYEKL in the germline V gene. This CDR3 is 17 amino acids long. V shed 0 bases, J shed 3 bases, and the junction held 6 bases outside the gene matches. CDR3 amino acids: CASSQDDSGRWTDTQYF. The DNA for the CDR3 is TGCGCCAGCAGCCAAGATGATAGCGGGAGGTGGACAGATACGCAGTATTTT.

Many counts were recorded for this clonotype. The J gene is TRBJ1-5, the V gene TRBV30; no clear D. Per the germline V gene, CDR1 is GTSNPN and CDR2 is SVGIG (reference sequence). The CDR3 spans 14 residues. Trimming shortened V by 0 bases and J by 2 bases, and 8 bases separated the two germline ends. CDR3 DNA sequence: TGTGCCTGGAGTGTAATAGGTGGCAATCAGCCCCAGCATTTT. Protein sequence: CAWSVIGGNQPQHF.

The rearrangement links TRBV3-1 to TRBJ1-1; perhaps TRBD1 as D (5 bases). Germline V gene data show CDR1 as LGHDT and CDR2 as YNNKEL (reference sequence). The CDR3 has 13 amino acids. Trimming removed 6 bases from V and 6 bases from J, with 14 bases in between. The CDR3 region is CASSLRQRPEAFF. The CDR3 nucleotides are TGTGCCAGCAGTCTAAGACAGCGCCCTGAAGCTTTCTTT.

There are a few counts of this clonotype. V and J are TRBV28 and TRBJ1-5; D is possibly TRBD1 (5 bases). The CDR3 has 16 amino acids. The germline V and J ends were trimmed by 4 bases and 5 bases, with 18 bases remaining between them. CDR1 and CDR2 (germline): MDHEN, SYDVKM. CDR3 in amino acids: CASSSKEGMSDQPQHF. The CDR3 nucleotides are TGTGCCAGCAGTTCGAAAGAGGGGATGAGTGATCAGCCCCAGCATTTT.

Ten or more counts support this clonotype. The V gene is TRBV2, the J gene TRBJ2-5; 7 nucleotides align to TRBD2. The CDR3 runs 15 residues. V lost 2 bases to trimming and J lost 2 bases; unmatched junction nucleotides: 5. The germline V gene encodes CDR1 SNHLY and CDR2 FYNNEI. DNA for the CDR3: TGTGCCAGCAGTGAAAGTAGCGGGCTGCAAGAGACCCAGTACTTC. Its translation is CASSESSGLQETQYF.